This T cell receptor (beta chain) was observed in a study of T cell responses to AZD1222 COVID-19 vaccine (dated by TCRdb to about 2021). Study-wide context: A total of approximately 240 trial participants underwent TCR sequencing, of whom roughly 210 had received two doses of AZD1222 and 26 had received two doses of the MenACWY control vaccine. Enrollment into the trials was organized by age into subgroups of 18-55, 56-69 and 70-plus years, and those subgroups contained roughly 140, 27 and 60 TCR-sequenced participants, respectively. Overall study results and their limits: Because no day 14 peak-response samples were available, the repertoires could be characterized only after the peak T cell response. A significant rise in spike-specific TCR breadth and depth was observed after two AZD1222 doses relative to day 0 and relative to MenACWY recipients. In the small 56-69-year group, the increase in depth fell short of significance, most likely because of low power. Vaccine-associated CD4 TCRs spanned the whole spike protein, with dominant responses in regions 160-218 and 743-854. Participants were mostly white British, with more females than males. The authors suggested clonal diversity may have been underestimated. Reportedly, close to half of the unique spike-specific TCRs recognized epitopes lying outside the regions that are mutated in the B.1.351 and B.1.1.7 variants. Only a handful of AZD1222 recipients were SARS-CoV-2 seropositive at baseline, limiting conclusions about previously exposed vaccinees.

On this clone itself: The antigen this receptor binds is unknown. No much larger clonotype is one base removed from it; base qualities were not supplied.

The sample's time point label is to be understood as: about 28 days (+/-7) after the second vaccine dose. AZD1222 recipients with second doses at about 4 weeks or about 12 weeks were pooled, because spike-specific TCR depth and breadth did not differ between schedules. Samples from vaccinated people were obtained from the UK trials COV001 and COV002, which included a single-blind randomized controlled phase 2/3 trial of AZD1222 (ChAdOx1 nCoV-19) in healthy adults. For TCRbeta chain sequencing, PBMC samples from trial participants were taken at day 0 and at day 28 after the second dose. The CDR3 regions of human TCRbeta chains were analyzed by immunosequencing. For the original study's pipeline: TCRs in the repertoires were compared against a reference library of SARS-CoV-2-specific TCRs that had been generated with the MIRA antigen-specificity platform. Breadth meant the fraction of unique TCRs that were SARS-CoV-2-associated, whereas depth meant the fraction of total T cells that were SARS-CoV-2-associated. Using the MIRA data, each spike-specific TCR was assigned both to the spike region to which the TCR was reactive and to a CD4 or CD8 class. Log10-transformed breadth and depth values were compared by one-way ANOVA with Sidak's multiple comparisons tests. The source is immuneACCESS, and TCRdb retained only in-frame sequences with V and J called. Part of the clones is not carried over; for the studies checked, unresolved V genes explain less than half of this, and the remainder is unexplained. The DNA was the basis for D and trimming; V, J and clone size are from that table. The sample yields some 120,000 clones; roughly 93% were counted once. Roughly 1.4% of the sample is in the top ten clones.

V was cut back by 3 bases and J by 4 bases, leaving a gap of 12 bases between them. Including cysteine and phenylalanine, the CDR3 has 13 amino acids. Solely the CDR3 DNA is kept, with 39 bases framed from the first base. CDR1 SQVTM and CDR2 ANQGSEA were looked up in the germline V gene. The sequencing here drew on peripheral blood, taken 28 days after the second AZD1222 dose. The sequence was collected from an adult who received the AZD1222 COVID-19 vaccine. The sequence is built from TRBV29-1 and TRBJ1-2; the D gene is perhaps TRBD1, from 6 matching bases. The base sequence is TGCAGCGTTGAGTGGGGGCGAGGCTATGGCTACACCTTC. Translated, it reads CSVEWGRGYGYTF.